This TCR beta chain was retrieved from a study of T cells in Graves' hyperthyroidism and ophthalmopathy. Study-level findings and limits: A model of 13 V-J features distinguished ophthalmopathy from stable hyperthyroidism. Researchers found most expanded thyroid clonotypes above 0.001 in blood as well.

This clonotype was picked up many times. Its matching antigen is unknown. Amplification of TCR beta CDR3 regions was performed using RNA transcripts as template. The HTBI set primed first-round TCR CDR3 RT-PCR. Each CDR3 protein is one row after TCRdb ran MiXCR on the multiplex PCR reads. The table lists about 34,000 distinct CDR3 sequences, 52% of them singletons. Per germline, CDR1 SGHNT and CDR2 YYREEE (reference sequence). This CDR3 spans 15 amino acids. Germline trimming cut 4 bases from V and 4 bases from J; bases unmatched to any gene: 5. For ophthalmopathy patients, the Clinical Activity Score was at least 3 and the NOSPECS grade at least 4; duration was under 3 months. 9.5 to 10 ml fresh peripheral blood yielded the PBMCs.

Sequenced material: blood. This receptor was taken from a woman in her 40s with Graves' ophthalmopathy. The chain uses TRBV5-4 and TRBJ2-2; 9 positions match TRBD2. CDR3 nucleotides: TGTGCCAGCAGCCCTAGCGGGGACGGCACCGGGGAGCTGTTTTTT. Translating gives CASSPSGDGTGELFF.